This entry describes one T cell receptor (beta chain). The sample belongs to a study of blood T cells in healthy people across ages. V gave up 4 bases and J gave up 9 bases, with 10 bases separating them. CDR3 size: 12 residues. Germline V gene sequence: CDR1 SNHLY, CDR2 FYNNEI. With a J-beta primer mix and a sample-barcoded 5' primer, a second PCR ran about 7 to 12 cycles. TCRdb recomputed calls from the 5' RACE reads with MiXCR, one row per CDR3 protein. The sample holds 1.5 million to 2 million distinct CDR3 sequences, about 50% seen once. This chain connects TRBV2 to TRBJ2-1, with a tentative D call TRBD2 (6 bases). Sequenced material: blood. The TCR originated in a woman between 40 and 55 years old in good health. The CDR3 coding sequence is TGTGCCAGCAGTGGGGGACTTGTTGAGCAGTTCTTC. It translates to CASSGGLVEQFF.